This T cell receptor (beta chain) was captured by sequencing in a study of blood T cell repertoires in COVID-19. Per the germline V gene, CDR1 is SGHAT and CDR2 is FQNNGV. The CDR3 runs to 15 residues. J lost 2 bases, V lost 5 bases, and 4 bases had no gene match. TCRdb's table, derived via immunoSEQ multiplex PCR, lists solely in-frame clones and lacks some. The sample holds more than 300,000 clones, about 91% seen once. Patients in Seattle were enrolled during active infection, then followed longitudinally. This chain uses TRBV11-2 with TRBJ2-1; 9 bases are a match to TRBD1. This receptor was taken from a woman younger than 45 with COVID-19, enrolled during active disease. The sample was peripheral blood. The DNA of the CDR3 is TGTGCCAGCAGCGATTGGACAGGGGCCTACAATGAGCAGTTCTTC. Its protein is CASSDWTGAYNEQFF.